The clone carrying this T cell receptor beta chain was observed at least ten times. The CDR3 contains 15 residues. Trimming took 0 bases from V and 1 from J, leaving 9 bases between them. Germline CDR1 and CDR2: SGDLS and YYNGEE. TCRdb ran MiXCR on the 5' RACE reads and lists one entry per CDR3 protein. The table lists 65,000 to 70,000 distinct CDR3 sequences, roughly 3.7% of them singletons, with around 2.7% in the top ten. The data derive from a study of neurological immune-mediated disorders. This chain joins TRBV9 and TRBJ2-3; D is perhaps TRBD1 or TRBD2 (6 bases each). Sequenced: PBMCs. This sequence was found in a man in his forties or fifties with multiple sclerosis. DNA for the CDR3: TGTGCCAGCAGCGTAGGAGGGGGGCGCACAGATACGCAGTATTTT. Translating gives CASSVGGGRTDTQYF.